The 13 T cell receptor beta chains given below trace back to one sample, sequenced in a study of identical twins (dated by TCRdb to 2016 to 2018). Libraries were made using 5' RACE. TCRdb lists the instrument as Illumina HiSeq 2000. The public reads were run again by TCRdb, first through fastp at Q25 and then through MiXCR, and only productive beta chains were kept. CDR3 protein sequences are deduplicated, and each keeps its most common genes and DNA. This sample lists 250,000 to 300,000 distinct CDR3 sequences; roughly 9% were detected once. Roughly 7% of the sample goes to the ten largest clones. The sample was also linked to a second study, of yellow fever vaccine responses in identical twins.

The sample was CD8+ T cells sorted from blood. These TCRs come from a woman younger than 30 in good health.

This clonotype was observed at least ten times. Germline is not matched at one junction end, which may reflect a read error. The CDR3 region has the DNA TGTGCCAGTAGCAACGGGGACAGAGGGCTCTTC. It yields the protein CASSNGDRGLF. The chain links TRBV19 to TRBJ2-1, with 7 bases aligning to TRBD1. The CDR3 sequence is 11 residues long. In germline, CDR1 is LNHDA, CDR2 SQIVND (reference sequence).

This clonotype was recorded many times. This sequence joins TRBV2 and TRBJ2-7; the D gene is possibly TRBD1 (6 bases). The CDR3 is 14 residues long. The germline CDR1 and CDR2 sequences are SNHLY and FYNNEI. Trimming took off 6 bases at V and 0 bases at J, with 12 bases between the two ends. The CDR3 reads CASSLYRDSYEQYF. CDR3 sequence (DNA): TGTGCCAGCAGCCTTTACAGGGACTCCTACGAGCAGTACTTC.

The rearrangement links TRBV11-3 to TRBJ2-2, with TRBD1 matching 10 bases. The V segment lost 2 bases and the J segment 4 bases; nucleotides outside the gene matches: 4. The CDR3 is 16 residues long. The germline CDR1 and CDR2 sequences are SGHNT and YENEEA. This chain's CDR3 is CASSLLWTGGTGELFF. The DNA for the CDR3 is TGTGCCAGCAGCTTACTTTGGACAGGGGGCACCGGGGAGCTGTTTTTT. Complete variable domain (other parts from reference TRBV11-3 and TRBJ2-2): EAGVVQSPRYKIIEKKQPVAFWCNPISGHNTLYWYLQNLGQGPELLIRYENEEAVDDSQLPKDRFSAERLKGVDSTLKIQPAELGDSAVYLCASSLLWTGGTGELFFGEGSRLTVL.

The sample holds one count of this clonotype. The chain uses TRBV6-5 and TRBJ2-2; 7 bases fit TRBD1. J gave up 4 bases and V 5 bases, and 4 bases lay outside the gene matches. Germline V gives CDR1 MNHEY, CDR2 SVGAGI. The CDR3 extends over 14 amino acids. For the CDR3, the DNA is TGTGCCAGCAGTATACAGGGGCTCACCGGGGAGCTGTTTTTT. It specifies CASSIQGLTGELFF.

The chain joins TRBV20-1 to TRBJ2-1, with 13 bases that match TRBD2. The CDR3 runs to 16 residues. After removal of 4 bases from V and 5 bases from J, the junction contained 8 bases not matched to a gene. Germline lookup yields CDR1 DFQATT and CDR2 SNEGSKA (reference sequence). DNA for the CDR3: TGCAGTGCTACGGATTGGACTAGCGGGAGCAACAATGAGCAGTTCTTC. It yields the protein CSATDWTSGSNNEQFF.

This clonotype has ten or more counts. This chain joins TRBV5-1 and TRBJ2-1; D ambiguous. Germline V CDR1 and CDR2: SGHRS, YFSETQ. Trimming took off 4 bases at V and 9 bases at J, with 8 bases between the two ends. The CDR3 covers 11 residues. The CDR3 DNA reads TGCGCCAGCAGCGACATAGGTGAGCAGTTCTTC. Translation gives CASSDIGEQFF.

The rearrangement links TRBV20-1 to TRBJ2-7, with D perhaps TRBD2 (5 bases). Trimming pared 0 bases from V and 1 base from J, leaving 16 bases between. In germline, CDR1 is DFQATT, CDR2 SNEGSKA (reference sequence). The CDR3 runs to 16 residues. The DNA for the CDR3 is TGCAGTGCTAGAGATCTCGAGGGCATACCTTCCTACGAGCAGTACTTC. Translating it yields CSARDLEGIPSYEQYF.

The V gene is TRBV20-1, the J gene TRBJ2-3, with 8 bases matching TRBD2. V trimming: 1 base; J trimming: 2 bases; junction bases outside the gene matches: 2. CDR1 is DFQATT, CDR2 SNEGSKA, per germline (reference sequence). This CDR3 comprises 14 residues. CDR3 loop: CSARVGGATDTQYF. Here the CDR3 DNA reads TGCAGTGCTAGAGTCGGGGGGGCCACAGATACGCAGTATTTT.

This clonotype came up many times. The chain joins TRBV6-2 or TRBV6-3 to TRBJ1-3; D unresolved. The CDR3 runs 13 residues. The V and J ends lost 8 bases and 0 bases respectively, with 8 bases between them. Germline V gene sequence: CDR1 MNHEY, CDR2 SVGEGT. CDR3 coding DNA: TGTGCCAGCTCTCCGGACTCTGGAAACACCATATATTTT. Residues: CASSPDSGNTIYF.

This clonotype has at least ten counts. The rearrangement joins TRBV29-1 to TRBJ2-7; D is perhaps TRBD2 (5 bases). The CDR3 sequence is 13 residues long. Trimming left V 1 base short and J 4 bases short, with 11 bases between. CDR1 and CDR2 from the germline V gene are SQVTM and ANQGSEA. The CDR3 protein is CSVEGGLSYEQYF. The CDR3 nucleotides are TGCAGCGTTGAAGGTGGACTTTCGTACGAGCAGTACTTC.

The table lists this clonotype with many counts. The chain combines TRBV3-1 with TRBJ2-7; 7 positions match TRBD1. Germline CDR1 and CDR2: LGHDT and YNNKEL (reference sequence). CDR3 length equals 15 residues. The junction had 10 bases not matched to a gene; V was cut back by 4 bases and J by 4 bases. CDR3 in DNA: TGTGCCAGCAGCCTGACCGGGACAGATGAATACGAGCAGTACTTC. It specifies CASSLTGTDEYEQYF.

This clonotype came up a few times. The chain uses TRBV29-1 and TRBJ2-3; 10 nucleotides match TRBD1. Trimming cost V 0 bases and J 4 bases; bases outside gene matches: 7. The CDR3 is made up of 16 amino acids. The V gene's germline CDR1 is SQVTM and CDR2 ANQGSEA. The CDR3 loop is CSVEDPDRGLADTQYF. The CDR3 region has the DNA TGCAGCGTTGAAGATCCTGACAGGGGGCTCGCAGATACGCAGTATTTT.

This chain uses TRBV2 with TRBJ1-2; maybe TRBD1 (6 bases). The CDR3 loop spans 13 amino acids. V dropped 9 bases and J dropped 2 bases, with 13 bases sitting between them. CDR1 is SNHLY, CDR2 FYNNEI, per germline. CDR3 nucleotides: TGTGCCAGGGACGGGACAAAGAACTATGGCTACACCTTC. Its protein product is CARDGTKNYGYTF. The full variable domain, in which reference TRBV2 and TRBJ1-2 provide the parts outside the CDR3, is EPEVTQTPSHQVTQMGQEVILRCVPISNHLYFYWYRQILGQKVEFLVSFYNNEISEKSEIFDDQFSVERPDGSNFTLKIRSTKLEDSAMYFCARDGTKNYGYTFGSGTRLTVV.